This T cell receptor (beta chain) was recovered during a study of cytomegalovirus exposure and HLA in healthy donors. Overall study: Counted in an early data release were about 86 million unique TCRs from HLA-typed donors. The study, taken as a whole, reports: In a later analysis, HLA-C alleles had the fewest associated TCRs, DRB1 alleles the most.

A multiplex PCR was run with 60 Vbeta primers and 13 Jbeta primers. Libraries were prepared by immunoSEQ multiplex PCR; TCRdb keeps only in-frame clonotypes and omits some of them. The sample has about 150,000 clones, over 70% seen once; the top ten hold around 3.2%. This clone came up once. Its target is not known. CDR1 is SNHLY, CDR2 FYNNEI, per germline. CDR3 length equals 14 residues. J lost 2 bases, V lost 5 bases, and 4 bases had no gene match. The clonotype originates from a woman aged 45 to 65 in good health and CMV-seropositive. V gene TRBV2 combines with J gene TRBJ2-7; the match to TRBD2 covers 9 bases. The source material was PBMCs. DNA for the CDR3: TGTGCCAGCAGTCCATCTAGCGGGACCTACGAGCAGTACTTC. This translates into CASSPSSGTYEQYF.